This T cell receptor beta chain came from a study of blood T cell repertoires in COVID-19. Across the study: COVID-19 samples collected from the United States, Italy and Spain covered acute and convalescent phases. Nucleic acid was either cDNA or gDNA, and it came from T cells, B-cell-depleted T cells, or PBMCs.

In the original analysis: The authors estimated nucleated cell counts from reference gene primer amplification. Here immunoSEQ multiplex PCR was the method, and the copy in TCRdb shows in-frame clones only, minus some. V, J and clone size were drawn from that table, and D and trimming were deduced from the DNA. This sample yields fewer than 350,000 clones, of which roughly 88% are seen a single time; 9.4% belongs to the top ten. CDR1 and CDR2 from the germline V gene are SNHLY and FYNNEI. The CDR3 is 14 residues long. The junction had 5 bases not matched to a gene; V was cut back by 5 bases and J by 5 bases.

The chain recombines TRBV2 with TRBJ2-1; the match to TRBD2 covers 8 bases. The sample taken for sequencing was peripheral blood. This clonotype was obtained from a man in his late teens or twenties with active or convalescent COVID-19. Here the CDR3 reads CASSTGLGDNEQFF. In nucleotides, the CDR3 is TGTGCCAGCAGTACGGGACTAGGGGACAATGAGCAGTTCTTC. Full variable domain (remainder filled in from reference TRBV2 and TRBJ2-1): EPEVTQTPSHQVTQMGQEVILRCVPISNHLYFYWYRQILGQKVEFLVSFYNNEISEKSEIFDDQFSVERPDGSNFTLKIRSTKLEDSAMYFCASSTGLGDNEQFFGPGTRLTVL.